This TCR beta chain was sequenced during a study of shared T cell receptors in the human thymus. Repertoires were generated with immunoSEQ multiplex PCR, while TCRdb's copy carries only in-frame clones and drops some. The sample holds hundreds of thousands of clones, around 89% seen once. Germline V gene lookup returns CDR1 LNHDA and CDR2 SQIVND (reference sequence). This CDR3 contains 16 residues. The trim removed 4 bases at V and 1 base at J, leaving 6 bases unmatched. These data were also filed under a second study, of human thymus T cells. That paper notes: Having surgery to correct congenital heart defects, healthy Finnish infants acted as the donors. Obtained as resections during corrective heart surgery, the thymus tissue was then studied. There appeared to be biased usage of V and J genes in thymic and blood repertoires. As related research reported, thymic repertoires overlapped highly among unrelated individuals.

The chain combines TRBV19 with TRBJ2-1; 8 nucleotides line up with TRBD2. The receptor was isolated from a boy under two years old with a congenital heart defect. Material for sequencing was thymocytes. CDR3: CASSTLSGISYNEQFF. CDR3 DNA: TGTGCCAGTAGTACCCTTAGCGGGATATCCTACAATGAGCAGTTCTTC.